The 23 T cell receptor beta chains in this list originate from one sample, sequenced in a study of identical twins. TCRdb fed the 5' RACE reads into MiXCR, producing one record per CDR3 protein. Here the sample spans around 550,000 distinct CDR3 sequences, about 15% being singletons. The same sample was also used in a study of yellow fever vaccine responses in identical twins.

The sequenced sample was CD4+ T cells sorted from blood. All receptors come from a woman between 18 and 29 years old in good health.

For the CDR3, the DNA is TGTGCCAGCAGTATACCACTGGAGGTGGAGACCCAGTACTTC. It codes for CASSIPLEVETQYF. The chain has TRBV28 and TRBJ2-5; TRBD2 might be the D (5 bases). The CDR3 is 14 residues long. V gave up 5 bases and J gave up 5 bases, with 15 bases separating them. CDR1 MDHEN and CDR2 SYDVKM come from the germline V gene. The full variable domain, completed using reference TRBV28 and TRBJ2-5, is DVKVTQSSRYLVKRTGEKVFLECVQDMDHENMFWYRQDPGLGLRLIYFSYDVKMKEKGDIPEGYSVSREKKERFSLILESASTNQTSMYLCASSIPLEVETQYFGPGTRLLVL.

This clonotype was picked up a small number of times. The rearrangement uses TRBV11-2 and TRBJ2-5; D possibly corresponds to TRBD1 (6 bases). CDR1 is SGHAT and CDR2 is FQNNGV in the germline V gene. Trimming pared 0 bases from V and 1 base from J, leaving 12 bases between. This CDR3 contains 16 residues. The CDR3: CASSLDTGRVQETQYF. The CDR3 bases are TGTGCCAGCAGCTTAGATACAGGGCGGGTCCAAGAGACCCAGTACTTC.

The sample holds a few counts of this clonotype. The genes are TRBV6-5 and TRBJ2-3, with 9 bases that match TRBD1. The CDR3 consists of 15 residues. Germline V gene sequence: CDR1 MNHEY, CDR2 SVGAGI. With 2 bases clipped from V and 4 bases from J, the junction kept 4 bases outside the gene matches. Here the CDR3 DNA reads TGTGCCAGCAGTTACCAGGACAGGGGATCAGATACGCAGTATTTT. This encodes CASSYQDRGSDTQYF.

This clonotype was detected only a few times. This chain joins TRBV14 and TRBJ1-6; D not resolved. The CDR3 loop spans 16 amino acids. V shed 4 bases and J shed 10 bases, with 20 bases lying between them. From germline, CDR1 is SGHDN and CDR2 FVKESK. The CDR3 DNA follows: TGTGCCAGCAGCCTAAAGGAGGGTTTTTCAGGCTCACCCCTCCACTTT. Translation: CASSLKEGFSGSPLHF. Combining the CDR3 with reference TRBV14 and TRBJ1-6 gives the whole variable domain EAGVTQFPSHSVIEKGQTVTLRCDPISGHDNLYWYRRVMGKEIKFLLHFVKESKQDESGMPNNRFLAERTGGTYSTLKVQPAELEDSGVYFCASSLKEGFSGSPLHFGNGTRLTVT.

The chain recombines TRBV3-1 with TRBJ2-1; 8 positions agree with TRBD2. Germline assignment: CDR1 LGHDT and CDR2 YNNKEL (reference sequence). This CDR3 contains 16 residues. Trimming cost V 0 bases and J 9 bases; bases outside gene matches: 10. The CDR3 DNA is TGTGCCAGCAGCCAAGACAGGGGTAGCGGGACGTTTGAGCAGTTCTTC. Residues: CASSQDRGSGTFEQFF.

Ten or more counts support this clonotype. The chain carries TRBV5-1 and TRBJ2-3, with D hard to call. Germline CDR1 reads SGHRS; CDR2 reads YFSETQ. The CDR3 extends over 15 amino acids. The V end was cut by 4 bases, the J end by 0 bases, with 12 bases between. The CDR3 here is CASSIQRSSTDTQYF. CDR3 DNA sequence: TGCGCCAGCAGCATACAGAGATCTAGCACAGATACGCAGTATTTT.

The chain combines TRBV20-1 with TRBJ2-7; 15 bases align to TRBD2. V gave up 5 bases and J gave up 2 bases; unmatched junction bases: 10. The CDR3 has 17 amino acids. CDR1 is DFQATT, CDR2 SNEGSKA, per germline (reference sequence). The CDR3 DNA follows: TGCAGTGCTCCGGGTGGGACTAGCGGGGGGCAACCCTACGAGCAGTACGTC. Protein product: CSAPGGTSGGQPYEQYV.

This clonotype has a handful of counts. This chain uses TRBV11-3 with TRBJ2-3; 9 bases map to TRBD2. The CDR3 has 14 amino acids. Looked up from germline, CDR1 is SGHNT and CDR2 is YENEEA. V dropped 5 bases and J dropped 3; count of bases not matched to a gene: 3. The CDR3 here is CASSRSGRTDTQYF. The CDR3 nucleotides are TGTGCCAGCAGCAGAAGCGGGAGGACAGATACGCAGTATTTT.

The chain employs TRBV12-3 or TRBV12-4 and TRBJ2-7; no clear D. V gave up 6 bases and J gave up 2 bases, with 14 bases separating them. The CDR3 has 14 amino acids. CDR3 sequence reads: CASRKLAAAYEQYF. The CDR3 nucleotides read TGTGCCAGCAGAAAACTCGCGGCAGCCTACGAGCAGTACTTC.

This clonotype was detected only once. The chain carries TRBV12-3 or TRBV12-4 and TRBJ2-6, with TRBD1 identical over 8 bases. V lost 4 bases to trimming and J lost 1 base; unmatched junction nucleotides: 6. The CDR3 totals 17 residues. CDR3 coding DNA: TGTGCCAGCAGTTCGGACAGGGAGTCTTCTGGGGCCAACGTCCTGACTTTC. Translating gives CASSSDRESSGANVLTF.

This chain connects TRBV20-1 to TRBJ2-7; 7 bases are a match to TRBD2. Germline V gives CDR1 DFQATT, CDR2 SNEGSKA (reference sequence). This CDR3 contains 14 residues. V was clipped by 0 bases and J by 7 bases; unmatched bases: 9. The CDR3 coding sequence is TGCAGTGCTAGAGACGGGGGGAAGAATTCTGAGCAGTACGTC. Protein sequence: CSARDGGKNSEQYV.

The V call is TRBV7-8, the J call TRBJ2-1; D may be TRBD1 (6 bases). Germline CDR1 and CDR2: SGHVS and FQNEAQ. V was shortened by 4 bases and J by 4 bases, with 23 bases between the two germline ends. The CDR3 sequence is 18 residues long. The CDR3 spells CASSSPPLGHLIYNEQFF. The CDR3 nucleotides read TGTGCCAGCAGCTCCCCACCACTGGGACACCTGATATACAATGAGCAGTTCTTC.

This clonotype was counted a few times. The genes are TRBV14 and TRBJ2-1, with D perhaps matching TRBD2 (6 bases). Per germline, CDR1 SGHDN and CDR2 FVKESK. The CDR3 contains 14 residues. Trimming took 0 bases from V and 8 from J, leaving 11 bases between them. The CDR3 here is CASSQDWGVDEQFF. The CDR3 bases are TGTGCCAGCAGCCAAGATTGGGGGGTGGATGAGCAGTTCTTC.

Here the CDR3 DNA reads TGTGCCAGCAGCCAAGGCGTTAGCGGGAGTTCTAATGAGCAGTTCTTC. Its translation is CASSQGVSGSSNEQFF. The rearrangement uses TRBV3-1 and TRBJ2-1, with TRBD2 matching 9 bases. Trimming at V came to 1 base and at J to 7 bases, leaving 8 bases not matched to a gene. This CDR3 comprises 16 residues. Germline values: CDR1 LGHDT, CDR2 YNNKEL (reference sequence).

Remarks on this clonotype: This may come from a read error, since a much larger clone is one base off. The chain is built from TRBV5-1 and TRBJ2-3; D is unclear. The germline V gene encodes CDR1 SGHRS and CDR2 YFSETQ. The V end was cut by 6 bases, the J end by 1 base, with 9 bases between. The CDR3 sequence is 13 residues long. This CDR3 is CASIFDRTDTQYF. The CDR3 nucleotides are TGCGCCAGCATCTTCGACCGCACAGATACGCAGTATTTT.

This chain joins TRBV24-1 and TRBJ2-3; no reliable D call. Between the trimmed V and J ends, which lost 2 bases and 12 bases, there was a span of 20 bases. This CDR3 has 15 amino acids. Germline CDR1 is KGHDR and CDR2 is SFDVKD. CDR3 protein: CATSDSKWTYGKQYF. The DNA of the CDR3 is TGTGCCACCAGTGATTCGAAATGGACGTACGGCAAACAGTATTTT.

This clonotype was recorded at least ten times. The CDR3 loop reads CASSYALSYSGYTF. The CDR3 DNA follows: TGTGCCAGCAGTTACGCCCTTTCGTATTCGGGCTACACCTTC. The rearrangement joins TRBV6-5 to TRBJ1-2; D unclear. Trimming stripped 2 bases from V and 8 bases from J, with 15 bases between. Germline assignment: CDR1 MNHEY and CDR2 SVGAGI. The CDR3 extends over 14 amino acids.

The chain employs TRBV10-3 and TRBJ2-3; 10 nucleotides agree with TRBD2. The ends lost 10 bases at V and 5 bases at J; junction bases unmatched: 12. The CDR3 covers 15 residues. Germline CDR1 is ENHRY and CDR2 is SYGVKD. The DNA for the CDR3 is TGTGCCACCGCCCCGATAGCGGGAGGCGGAGATACGCAGTATTTT. Its protein product is CATAPIAGGGDTQYF.

This clonotype has a handful of counts. The rearrangement joins TRBV21-1 to TRBJ2-1. TRBV21-1 is labeled a pseudogene. CDR3 size: 11 residues. The CDR3 protein is CASSKADEQFF. The CDR3 DNA is TGTGCCAGCAGCAAAGCCGATGAGCAGTTCTTC.

The rearrangement joins TRBV7-9 to TRBJ1-1; 7 bases are a match to TRBD1. J was trimmed by 3 bases and V by 4 bases; bases with no gene match: 8. This CDR3 has 15 amino acids. Germline V gene sequence: CDR1 SEHNR, CDR2 FQNEAQ (reference sequence). CDR3 amino acids: CASSSGGLAYTEAFF. The CDR3 DNA is TGTGCCAGCAGCTCAGGGGGTCTGGCGTACACTGAAGCTTTCTTT.

The chain is built from TRBV20-1 and TRBJ2-7; 7 bases match TRBD2. The CDR3 loop spans 14 amino acids. Germline V gene data show CDR1 as DFQATT and CDR2 as SNEGSKA (reference sequence). The junction had 8 bases not matched to a gene; V was cut back by 6 bases and J by 0 bases. This chain's CDR3 is CSAPLAGSSYEQYF. Written as DNA, the CDR3 is TGCAGTGCCCCGTTAGCGGGCTCCTCCTACGAGCAGTACTTC.

This clonotype was seen more than once but under ten times. The chain has TRBV7-8 and TRBJ2-7; D tentatively fits TRBD1 or TRBD2 (6 bases each). From germline, CDR1 is SGHVS and CDR2 FQNEAQ. This CDR3 spans 16 amino acids. The V end lost 3 bases, the J end lost 5 bases, and 20 bases lay between the germline ends. This CDR3 is CASSFSGALRTNEQYF. CDR3 bases: TGTGCCAGCAGCTTTTCGGGGGCCCTGAGAACCAACGAGCAGTACTTC.

V is TRBV12-3 or TRBV12-4 and J is TRBJ2-1, with 13 bases identical to TRBD2. CDR3 length: 13 residues. J lost 9 bases, V lost 10 bases, and 6 bases had no gene match. The DNA of the CDR3 is TGTGCCACCAGACTAGCGGGAGGCGGTGAGCAGTTCTTC. Protein product: CATRLAGGGEQFF.